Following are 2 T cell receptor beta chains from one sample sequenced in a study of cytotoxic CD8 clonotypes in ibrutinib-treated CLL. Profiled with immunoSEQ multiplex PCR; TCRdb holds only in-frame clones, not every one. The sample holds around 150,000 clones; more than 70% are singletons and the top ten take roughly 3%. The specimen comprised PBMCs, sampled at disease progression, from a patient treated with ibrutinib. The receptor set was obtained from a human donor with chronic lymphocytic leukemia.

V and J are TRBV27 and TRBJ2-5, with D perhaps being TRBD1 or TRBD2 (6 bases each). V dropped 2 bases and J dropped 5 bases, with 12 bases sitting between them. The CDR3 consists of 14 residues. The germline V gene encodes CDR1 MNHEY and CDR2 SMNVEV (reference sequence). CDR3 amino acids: CASSLRGVGETQYF. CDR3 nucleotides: TGTGCCAGCAGTTTAAGGGGGGTCGGGGAGACCCAGTACTTC.

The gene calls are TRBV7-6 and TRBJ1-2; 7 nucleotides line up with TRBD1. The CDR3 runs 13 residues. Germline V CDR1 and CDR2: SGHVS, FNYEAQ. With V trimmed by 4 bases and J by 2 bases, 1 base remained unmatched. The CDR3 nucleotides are TGTGCCAGCAGCTCGGGACAGAACTATGGCTACACCTTC. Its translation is CASSSGQNYGYTF.